The clone carrying this TCR beta chain was detected once. The repertoire was sequenced with immunoSEQ multiplex PCR; TCRdb's copy has only in-frame clones and lacks some. The top ten hold 5.3% of the sample, which has 250,000 to 350,000 clones, around 87% seen once. The germline V gene encodes CDR1 SGHAT and CDR2 FQNNGV. The CDR3 contains 16 residues. V dropped 1 base and J dropped 3 bases, with 12 bases sitting between them. The record originates from a study of blood T cell repertoires in COVID-19. Study as a whole: Samples came from the United States, Italy and Spain, spanning acute and convalescent COVID-19.

Sequences were obtained from PBMCs or T cells enriched from blood (not recorded which). The TCR was taken from a woman in her twenties or thirties who had recovered from COVID-19. V usage is TRBV11-2 and J usage is TRBJ1-4; TRBD1 might be the D (6 bases). CDR3 nucleotides: TGTGCCAGCAGCTTAGGGAGGGGGGGTTCTAATGAAAAACTGTTTTTT. Its protein product is CASSLGRGGSNEKLFF.